This T cell receptor beta chain was observed in a study of immune evolution from preneoplasia to lung adenocarcinoma. H&E slides confirmed each diagnosis, reviewed by two pathologists independently. Premalignant or tumor cells were enriched by macro-dissection after pathologic assessment. With regard to this clone: What it binds is not known.

The table came from immunoSEQ multiplex PCR; TCRdb's copy has only in-frame clones and leaves some out. The sample has fewer than 50,000 clones, roughly 80% seen once. Regarding the study as a whole: Normal lung had the highest top T cell clone frequencies. Later-stage lesions seemingly showed higher T cell density and diversity than normal lung.

CDR1 and CDR2 (germline): MNHEY, SVGAGI. The CDR3 runs 14 residues. Trimming left V 5 bases short and J 6 bases short, with 14 bases between. This chain connects TRBV6-5 to TRBJ1-5; no definite D call. The sequenced material came from FFPE invasive lung adenocarcinoma tissue. This TCR was sampled from a person in their 60s with lung adenocarcinoma. The CDR3 DNA sequence: TGTGCCAGCAGTCCTGACTCGACGAGTCAGCCCCAGCATTTT. This gives the protein CASSPDSTSQPQHF.